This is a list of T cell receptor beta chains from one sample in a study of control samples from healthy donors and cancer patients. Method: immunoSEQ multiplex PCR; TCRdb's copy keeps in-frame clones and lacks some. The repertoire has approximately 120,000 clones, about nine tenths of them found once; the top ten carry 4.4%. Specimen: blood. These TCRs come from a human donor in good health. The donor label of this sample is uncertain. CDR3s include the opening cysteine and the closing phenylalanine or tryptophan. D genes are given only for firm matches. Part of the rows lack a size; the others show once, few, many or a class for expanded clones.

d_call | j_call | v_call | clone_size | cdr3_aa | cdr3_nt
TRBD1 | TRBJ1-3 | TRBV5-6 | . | CASSIGQGWTGNTIYF | TGTGCCAGCAGCATTGGACAGGGCTGGACTGGAAACACCATATATTTT
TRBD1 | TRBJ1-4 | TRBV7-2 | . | CASSAQGAANEKLFF | TGTGCCAGCAGCGCACAGGGGGCGGCTAATGAAAAACTGTTTTTT
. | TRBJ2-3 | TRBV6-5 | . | CASSLGPSDTQYF | TGTGCCAGCAGTTTGGGACCTTCAGATACGCAGTATTTT
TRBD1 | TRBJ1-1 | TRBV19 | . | CASKVLGTGGVRSMNTEAFF | TGTGCCAGTAAGGTATTGGGGACAGGGGGCGTCCGATCGATGAACACTGAAGCTTTCTTT
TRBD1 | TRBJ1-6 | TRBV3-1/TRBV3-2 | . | CASSQEEDRYNSPLHF | TGTGCCAGCAGCCAAGAGGAGGACAGGTATAATTCACCCCTCCACTTT
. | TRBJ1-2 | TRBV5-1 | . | CASSFMGEGYTF | TGCGCCAGCAGCTTCATGGGGGAGGGCTACACCTTC
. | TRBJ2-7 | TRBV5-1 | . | CASSLGGRTYEQYF | TGCGCCAGCAGCTTGGGGGGACGGACCTACGAGCAGTACTTC
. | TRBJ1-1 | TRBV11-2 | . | CASSPGPAFF | TGTGCCAGCAGCCCCGGGCCGGCTTTCTTT
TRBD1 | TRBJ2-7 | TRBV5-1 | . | CASSLGTGREQYF | TGCGCCAGCAGCTTGGGGACAGGGAGGGAGCAGTACTTC
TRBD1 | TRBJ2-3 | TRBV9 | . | CASSVPRDSPTDTQYF | TGTGCCAGCAGCGTCCCCAGGGACAGCCCCACAGATACGCAGTATTTT
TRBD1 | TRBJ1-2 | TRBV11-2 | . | CASTRQGYHGYTF | TGTGCCAGCACCCGACAGGGGTATCATGGCTACACCTTC
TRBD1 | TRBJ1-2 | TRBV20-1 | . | CSAWTGNGYTF | TGCAGTGCTTGGACAGGGAATGGCTACACCTTC
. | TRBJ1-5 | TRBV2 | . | CASSGGGVQPQHF | TGTGCCAGCAGTGGGGGAGGGGTTCAGCCCCAGCATTTT
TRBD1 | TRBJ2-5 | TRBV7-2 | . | CASSSTGDKETQYF | TGTGCCAGCAGCTCGACAGGGGACAAGGAGACCCAGTACTTC
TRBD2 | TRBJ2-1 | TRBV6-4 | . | CASSGIAGASYNEQFF | TGTGCCAGCAGTGGGATAGCGGGGGCCTCCTACAATGAGCAGTTCTTC
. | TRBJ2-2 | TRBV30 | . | CACRPTGELFF | TGTGCCTGTCGTCCCACCGGGGAGCTGTTTTTT
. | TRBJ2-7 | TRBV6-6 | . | CASSYGQGGFYEQYF | TGTGCCAGCAGTTACGGGCAGGGGGGTTTCTACGAGCAGTACTTC
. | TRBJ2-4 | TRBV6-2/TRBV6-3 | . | CASSYSVSLAKNIQYF | TGTGCCAGCAGTTACTCCGTCAGCCTAGCCAAAAACATTCAGTACTTC
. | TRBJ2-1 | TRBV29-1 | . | CSVDAGNLKNEQFF | TGCAGCGTTGACGCGGGAAATTTGAAGAATGAGCAGTTCTTC
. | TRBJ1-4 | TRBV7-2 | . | CASSLAWGMATNEKLFF | TGTGCCAGCAGCTTAGCGTGGGGGATGGCAACTAATGAAAAACTGTTTTTT
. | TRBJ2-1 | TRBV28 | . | CASSSWGEQFF | TGTGCCAGCAGTTCTTGGGGTGAGCAGTTCTTC
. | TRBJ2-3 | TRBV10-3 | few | CAISESQLNTQYF | TGTGCCATCAGTGAGTCACAATTGAATACGCAGTATTTT
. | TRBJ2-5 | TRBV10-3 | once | CAIMSQETQYF | TGTGCCATCATGAGCCAAGAGACCCAGTACTTC
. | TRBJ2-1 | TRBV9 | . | CASSAGTLYNEQFF | TGTGCCAGCAGCGCCGGGACACTCTACAATGAGCAGTTCTTC
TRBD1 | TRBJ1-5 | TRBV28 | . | CASSLLLSQGRGQPQHF | TGTGCCAGCAGTTTATTACTCTCACAGGGGAGAGGTCAGCCCCAGCATTTT
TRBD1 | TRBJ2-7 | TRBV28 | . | CASSGPLRGEQYF | TGTGCCAGCAGCGGACCCCTCAGGGGGGAGCAGTACTTC
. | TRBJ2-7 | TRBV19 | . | CASSIQGYEQYF | TGTGCCAGTAGTATACAGGGATACGAGCAGTACTTC
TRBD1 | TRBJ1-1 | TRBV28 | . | CASSSDPGQAAFF | TGTGCCAGCAGTTCGGACCCCGGACAGGCTGCTTTCTTT
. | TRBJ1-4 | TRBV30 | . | CAWSEDTDEKLFF | TGTGCCTGGAGTGAAGACACCGATGAAAAACTGTTTTTT
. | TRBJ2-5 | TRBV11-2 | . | CASSLVRETQYF | TGTGCCAGCAGCTTAGTTCGAGAGACCCAGTACTTC
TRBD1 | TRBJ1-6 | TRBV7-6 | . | CASSSQGGGAGGSPLHF | TGTGCCAGCAGCTCCCAGGGGGGGGGCGCGGGAGGTTCACCCCTCCACTTT
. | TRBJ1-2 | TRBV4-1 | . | CASSPGGGHGYTF | TGCGCCAGCAGCCCCGGTGGTGGCCATGGCTACACCTTC
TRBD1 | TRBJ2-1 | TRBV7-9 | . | CASSPTGDDNEQFF | TGTGCCAGCAGCCCGACAGGGGATGACAATGAGCAGTTCTTC
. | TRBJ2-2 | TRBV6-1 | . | CASSDGGYTGELFF | TGTGCCAGCAGTGATGGGGGATATACCGGGGAGCTGTTTTTT
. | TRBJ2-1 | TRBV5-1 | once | CASSLGQGWDEQFF | TGCGCCAGCAGCTTGGGGCAGGGGTGGGATGAGCAGTTCTTC
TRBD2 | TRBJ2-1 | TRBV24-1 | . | CATSGYSSGGTNYNEQFF | TGTGCCACCAGTGGATACTCTAGCGGGGGGACCAACTACAATGAGCAGTTCTTC
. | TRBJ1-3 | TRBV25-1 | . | CASSGGPDALGF | TGTGCCAGCAGTGGTGGGCCCGACGCTTTGGGTTTT
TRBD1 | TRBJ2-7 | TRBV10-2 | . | CASSEAGTGTYEQYF | TGCGCCAGCAGTGAAGCCGGGACAGGGACCTACGAGCAGTACTTC
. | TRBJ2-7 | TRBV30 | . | CAWSSGGIAYEQYF | TGTGCCTGGAGCTCAGGGGGGATCGCCTACGAGCAGTACTTC
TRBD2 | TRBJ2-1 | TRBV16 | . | CASSQDTSGAKNEQFF | TGTGCCAGCAGCCAAGATACTAGCGGGGCAAAAAATGAGCAGTTCTTC